This TCR beta chain originates from a study of beta chain features in type 1 diabetes. As for the study in general: The examined sorted cells totaled under 120 million across samples.

Study-level findings and limits: At VDJ recombination sites, type 1 diabetes patients had fewer insertions and more deleted nucleotides.

Trimming took 5 bases from V and 7 from J; bases not matched to a gene: 13. CDR1 SGHTA and CDR2 FQGTGA come from the germline V gene. The CDR3 spans 16 residues. Of the isolated RNA, all was reverse transcribed, and so the sequenced material was expressed TCRB transcripts. Generated by immunoSEQ multiplex PCR, the TCRdb table keeps only in-frame clones and is missing some. The sample lists 680,000 or so clones, roughly 15% occurring once. Concerning this clone itself: The antigen is undetermined.

The chain employs TRBV7-3 and TRBJ2-1; 8 nucleotides line up with TRBD1. The material sequenced was naive CD4+ T cells from blood. The receptor comes from a man younger than 35 in good health. CDR3 residues: CASSRADRGNSNEQFF. CDR3 nucleotide sequence: TGTGCCAGCAGCCGCGCAGACAGGGGAAATTCGAATGAGCAGTTCTTC.